This T cell receptor beta chain emerged from a study of vaccination and CD4 T cells after COVID-19. Study overall: Recovered patients in the cohort numbered six men and four women, two of them Hispanic. Participants were administered two doses of either the BNT162b2 or the mRNA-1273 vaccine. Samples were taken after vaccination, a median of roughly 65 days after dose two, with a range of 14 to 241.

As for treatment: roughly 11-day PBMC culture with coronavirus spike peptide pools or control peptides (ViraFEST assay). Oncomine TCR Beta short-read sequencing was applied to DNA from cultured CD4+ T cells. TCRdb independently ran MiXCR on the PCR reads; one entry per CDR3 protein. The table lists roughly 20,000 distinct CDR3 sequences, 43% of them singletons. This CDR3 comprises 15 residues. The germline gives CDR1 LGHNA, CDR2 YSLEER. With 1 base removed from V and 10 bases from J, the gap between germline ends came to 14 bases. Study-wide findings and caveats: Relatively few convalescent patients were studied, without early post-infection timepoints.

On this clonotype: Its antigen is still unknown.

The sequence derives from a human donor who had recovered from COVID-19. The starting material was CD4+ T cells from blood, cultured in vitro, obtained after SARS-CoV-2 vaccination. The chain joins TRBV4-3 to TRBJ1-6; D is possibly TRBD1 (5 bases). The CDR3 DNA is TGCGCCAGCAGCCAAGGCAGGGCTTCTCGGTCACCCCTCCACTTT. It is translated as CASSQGRASRSPLHF.